The present TCR beta chain was sequenced within a study of blood T cells in healthy people across ages. In germline, CDR1 is SGHRS, CDR2 YFSETQ. The CDR3 is made up of 19 amino acids. After removal of 7 bases from V and 2 bases from J, the junction contained 18 bases not matched to a gene. A J-beta primer mix and a sample-barcoded 5' primer were used in a second PCR of roughly 7 to 12 cycles. TCRdb used MiXCR to reprocess the 5' RACE reads, holding one entry per CDR3 protein. The profile shows 500,000 to 550,000 distinct CDR3 sequences, under 30% of them singletons. This sample also appeared in a second study, on T cells of mothers and their children.

Sequencing input: blood. This receptor was identified in a boy aged 10-17 years in good health. This chain connects TRBV5-1 to TRBJ1-3; 10 bases fit TRBD1. CDR3 protein: CASPSGGTGDPVTGNTIYF. The CDR3 bases are TGCGCCAGCCCATCGGGAGGGACAGGGGACCCTGTGACTGGAAACACCATATATTTT. Drawing the rest from reference TRBV5-1 and TRBJ1-3, the complete variable domain is KAGVTQTPRYLIKTRGQQVTLSCSPISGHRSVSWYQQTPGQGLQFLFEYFSETQRNKGNFPGRFSGRQFSNSRSEMNVSTLELGDSALYLCASPSGGTGDPVTGNTIYFGEGSWLTVV.